Following are 6 T cell receptor beta chains from one sample sequenced in a study of blood T cell repertoires in COVID-19. Data came from immunoSEQ multiplex PCR; TCRdb stores just in-frame clones and leaves some out. The sample records tens of thousands of clones, 80% to 95% being singletons. The source material was peripheral blood. The origin of the receptors is a man aged 45-65 years with acute or convalescent COVID-19.

V is TRBV24-1 and J is TRBJ1-1; possibly TRBD1 for D (6 bases). Trimming stripped 0 bases from V and 4 bases from J, with 29 bases between. The germline gives CDR1 KGHDR, CDR2 SFDVKD. This CDR3 is 21 amino acids long. The CDR3 reads CATSDLGGRKVNRDRGTEAFF. CDR3 DNA: TGTGCCACCAGTGATTTGGGCGGACGGAAAGTCAACAGGGATCGAGGCACTGAAGCTTTCTTT.

The rearrangement uses TRBV5-1 and TRBJ2-3; no firm D call. The ends were cut back, 0 bases at V and 2 bases at J, with 7 bases in the middle. CDR3 length: 14 amino acids. CDR1 is SGHRS and CDR2 is YFSETQ in the germline V gene. The CDR3 spells CASSLGLSTDTQYF. CDR3 nucleotide sequence: TGCGCCAGCAGCTTGGGACTTTCCACAGATACGCAGTATTTT.

The sample holds one count of this clone. J is TRBJ2-5 and V is TRBV5-1; the D is unclear. The germline V gene encodes CDR1 SGHRS and CDR2 YFSETQ. There are 13 residues in the CDR3. V lost 1 base to trimming and J lost 5 bases, with 9 bases between them. The CDR3 nucleotides read TGCGCCAGCAGCTTGCGGCAGGTCGAGACCCAGTACTTC. This gives the protein CASSLRQVETQYF.

The chain recombines TRBV11-2 with TRBJ2-2, with 9 bases fitting TRBD1. After removal of 5 bases from V and 3 bases from J, the junction contained 7 bases not matched to a gene. CDR1 is SGHAT and CDR2 is FQNNGV in the germline V gene. The CDR3 is made up of 16 amino acids. CDR3 in DNA: TGTGCCAGCAGCACCACAGGGGGCAGGGACACCGGGGAGCTGTTTTTT. It specifies CASSTTGGRDTGELFF.

This chain joins TRBV3-1 (or the pseudogene TRBV3-2) and TRBJ1-4; unclear D gene. In germline, CDR1 is LGHDT, CDR2 YNNKEL (reference sequence). The CDR3 runs 15 residues. Trimming took 0 bases from V and 7 from J, leaving 12 bases between them. The CDR3 spells CASSQDGVEGEKLFF. As DNA, the CDR3 is TGTGCCAGCAGCCAAGACGGAGTGGAAGGTGAAAAACTGTTTTTT.

The chain links TRBV27 to TRBJ1-4, with 8 bases lining up with TRBD1. Germline V lookup: CDR1 MNHEY, CDR2 SMNVEV (reference sequence). This CDR3 has 16 residues. Unmatched junction bases numbered 11, after V lost 6 bases and J lost 5 bases. The CDR3 DNA sequence: TGTGCCAGCAGCATCACACGGGACAGGCGGAATGAAAAACTGTTTTTT. Translated: CASSITRDRRNEKLFF.